Sequencing of this TCR beta chain was carried out in a study of blood T cells in healthy people across ages. The authors ran a second PCR of about 6 to 12 cycles using a sample-barcoded 5' primer and a J-beta primer mix. TCRdb passed the 5' RACE reads through MiXCR, listing each CDR3 protein once. The table includes about 290,000 distinct CDR3 sequences, around 29% detected once. With V trimmed by 5 bases and J by 7 bases, 4 bases remained unmatched. The CDR3 contains 14 residues. Germline CDR1 DFQATT, CDR2 SNEGSKA (reference sequence). The receptor's source is a woman in her sixties or seventies in good health. The sample consisted of blood. The chain is built from TRBV20-1 and TRBJ2-1, with 14 bases lining up with TRBD2. The CDR3 bases are TGCAGTGCTGACGGACTAGCGGGGGGAAATGAGCAGTTCTTC. Amino acid sequence: CSADGLAGGNEQFF.